The sequence of this T cell receptor (beta chain) was determined in a study of blood T cell repertoires in COVID-19. This clone has only one observation. Cohorts were based on clinical histories the participants reported. Trimming cost V 4 bases and J 8 bases; bases outside gene matches: 3. Germline assignment: CDR1 LGHNA and CDR2 YNFKEQ. The CDR3 has 13 amino acids. Some clones are missing from TCRdb's copy, which holds only in-frame ones; the method was immunoSEQ multiplex PCR. The table shows roughly 220,000 clones, with approximately 90% occurring only once. Sequenced sample: PBMCs or T cells enriched from blood (not recorded which). The chain joins TRBV4-2 to TRBJ2-1; 9 bases fit TRBD2. This clonotype was obtained from a woman younger than 30 in a cohort exposed to, infected with or recovered from COVID-19 (not recorded which). CDR3 DNA: TGTGCCAGCAGCCTGGGACTAGCATATGAGCAGTTCTTC. It codes for CASSLGLAYEQFF.